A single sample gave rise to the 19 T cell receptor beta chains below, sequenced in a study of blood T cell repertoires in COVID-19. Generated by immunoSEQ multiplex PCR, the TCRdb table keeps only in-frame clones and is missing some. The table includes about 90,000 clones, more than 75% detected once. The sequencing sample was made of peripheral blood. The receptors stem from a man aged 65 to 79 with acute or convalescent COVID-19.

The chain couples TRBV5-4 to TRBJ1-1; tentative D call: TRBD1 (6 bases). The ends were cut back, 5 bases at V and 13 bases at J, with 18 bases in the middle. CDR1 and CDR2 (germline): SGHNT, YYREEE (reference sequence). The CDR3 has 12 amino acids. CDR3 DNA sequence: TGTGCCAGCAGTACAGGGTTCGGAGAGGGTTTCTTT. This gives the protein CASSTGFGEGFF.

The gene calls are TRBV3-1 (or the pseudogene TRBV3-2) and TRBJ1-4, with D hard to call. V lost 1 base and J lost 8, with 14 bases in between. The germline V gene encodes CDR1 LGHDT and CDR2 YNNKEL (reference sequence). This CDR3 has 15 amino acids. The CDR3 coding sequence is TGTGCCAGCAGCCAAGGTCAGGCTTTTTGGGAAAAACTGTTTTTT. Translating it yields CASSQGQAFWEKLFF.

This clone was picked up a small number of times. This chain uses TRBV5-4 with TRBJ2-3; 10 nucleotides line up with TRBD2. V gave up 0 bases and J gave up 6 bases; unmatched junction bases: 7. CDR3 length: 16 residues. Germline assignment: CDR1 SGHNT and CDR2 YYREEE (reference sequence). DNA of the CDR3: TGTGCCAGCAGCTTGGTGAGGGTAGCGGGAGGCGATACGCAGTATTTT. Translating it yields CASSLVRVAGGDTQYF.

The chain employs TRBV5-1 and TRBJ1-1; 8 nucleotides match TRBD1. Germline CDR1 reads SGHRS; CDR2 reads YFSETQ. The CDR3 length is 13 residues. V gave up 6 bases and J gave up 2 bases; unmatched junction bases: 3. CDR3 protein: CASIGQGNTEAFF. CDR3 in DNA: TGCGCCAGCATTGGACAGGGAAACACTGAAGCTTTCTTT.

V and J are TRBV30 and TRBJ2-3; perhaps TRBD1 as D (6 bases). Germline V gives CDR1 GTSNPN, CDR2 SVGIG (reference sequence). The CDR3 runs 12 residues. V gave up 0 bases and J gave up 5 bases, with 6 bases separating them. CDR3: CAWSVGGDTQYF. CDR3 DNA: TGTGCCTGGAGTGTAGGGGGAGATACGCAGTATTTT.

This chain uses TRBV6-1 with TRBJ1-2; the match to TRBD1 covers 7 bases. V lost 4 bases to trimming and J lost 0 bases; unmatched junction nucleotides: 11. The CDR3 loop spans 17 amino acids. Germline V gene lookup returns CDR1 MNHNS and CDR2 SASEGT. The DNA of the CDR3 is TGTGCCAGCAGTGCAACAATTCCGGGACAGACTAACTATGGCTACACCTTC. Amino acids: CASSATIPGQTNYGYTF.

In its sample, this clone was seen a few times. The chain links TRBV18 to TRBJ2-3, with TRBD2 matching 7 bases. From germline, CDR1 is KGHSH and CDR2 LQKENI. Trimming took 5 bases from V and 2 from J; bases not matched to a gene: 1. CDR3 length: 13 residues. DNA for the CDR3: TGTGCCAGCTCAGCGGGGGACACAGATACGCAGTATTTT. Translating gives CASSAGDTDTQYF.

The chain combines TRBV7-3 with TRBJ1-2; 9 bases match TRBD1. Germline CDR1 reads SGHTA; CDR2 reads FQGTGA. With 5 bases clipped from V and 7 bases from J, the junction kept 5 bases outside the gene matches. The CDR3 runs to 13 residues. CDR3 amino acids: CASSLGQGSGYTF. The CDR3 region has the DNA TGTGCCAGCAGCCTAGGACAGGGGTCTGGCTACACCTTC.

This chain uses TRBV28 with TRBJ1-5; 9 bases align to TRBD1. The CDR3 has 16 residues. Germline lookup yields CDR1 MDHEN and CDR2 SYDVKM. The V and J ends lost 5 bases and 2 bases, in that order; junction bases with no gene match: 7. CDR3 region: CASSLQGAPRNQPQHF. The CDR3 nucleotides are TGTGCCAGCAGTCTACAGGGGGCCCCACGCAATCAGCCCCAGCATTTT.

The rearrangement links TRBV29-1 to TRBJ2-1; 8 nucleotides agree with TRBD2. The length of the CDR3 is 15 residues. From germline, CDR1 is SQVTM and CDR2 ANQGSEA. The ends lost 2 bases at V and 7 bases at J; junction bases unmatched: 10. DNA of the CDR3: TGCAGCGTTGAATTCGGGAGGGCCCGAGGGAATGAGCAGTTCTTC. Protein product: CSVEFGRARGNEQFF.

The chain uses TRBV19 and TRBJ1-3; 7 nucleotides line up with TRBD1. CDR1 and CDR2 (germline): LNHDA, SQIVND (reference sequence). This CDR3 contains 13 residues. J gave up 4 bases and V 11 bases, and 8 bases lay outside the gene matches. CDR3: CASRWDRGNTIYF. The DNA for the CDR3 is TGTGCCTCACGGTGGGACAGAGGAAACACCATATATTTT.

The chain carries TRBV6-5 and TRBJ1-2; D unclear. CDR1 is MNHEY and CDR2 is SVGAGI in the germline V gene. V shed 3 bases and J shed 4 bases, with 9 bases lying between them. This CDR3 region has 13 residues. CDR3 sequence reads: CASSYSSVYGYTF. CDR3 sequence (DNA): TGTGCCAGCAGTTATTCGTCAGTCTATGGCTACACCTTC.

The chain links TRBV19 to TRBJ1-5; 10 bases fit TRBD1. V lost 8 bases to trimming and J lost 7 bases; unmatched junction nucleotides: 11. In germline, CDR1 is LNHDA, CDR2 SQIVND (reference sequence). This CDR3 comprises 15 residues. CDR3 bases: TGTGCCAGTCGTGCGGGACAGGGGAACGAGCAGCCCCAGCATTTT. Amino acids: CASRAGQGNEQPQHF.

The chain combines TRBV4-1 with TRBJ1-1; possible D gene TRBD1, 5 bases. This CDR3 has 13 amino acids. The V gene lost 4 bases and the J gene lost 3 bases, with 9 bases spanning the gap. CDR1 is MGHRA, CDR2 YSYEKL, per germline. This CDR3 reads CASSRGGYTEAFF. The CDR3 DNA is TGCGCCAGCAGCCGCGGGGGGTACACTGAAGCTTTCTTT.

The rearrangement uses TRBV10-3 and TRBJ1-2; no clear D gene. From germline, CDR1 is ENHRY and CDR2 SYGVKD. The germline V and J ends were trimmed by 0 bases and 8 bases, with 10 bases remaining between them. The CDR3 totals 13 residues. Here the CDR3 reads CAISESEVSGYTF. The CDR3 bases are TGTGCCATCAGTGAGTCTGAGGTTAGCGGCTACACCTTC.

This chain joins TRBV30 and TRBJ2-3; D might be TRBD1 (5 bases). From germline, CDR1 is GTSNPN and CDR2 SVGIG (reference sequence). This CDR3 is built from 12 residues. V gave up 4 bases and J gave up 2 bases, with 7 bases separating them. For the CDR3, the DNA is TGTGCCTGGACCAGGGCCACAGATACGCAGTATTTT. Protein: CAWTRATDTQYF.

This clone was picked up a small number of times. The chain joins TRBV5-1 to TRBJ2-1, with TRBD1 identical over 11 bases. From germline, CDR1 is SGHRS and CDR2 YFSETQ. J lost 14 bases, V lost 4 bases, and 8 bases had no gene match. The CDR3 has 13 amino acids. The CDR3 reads CASSGRTGGKEFF. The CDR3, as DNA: TGCGCCAGCAGCGGGAGGACAGGGGGCAAAGAGTTCTTC.

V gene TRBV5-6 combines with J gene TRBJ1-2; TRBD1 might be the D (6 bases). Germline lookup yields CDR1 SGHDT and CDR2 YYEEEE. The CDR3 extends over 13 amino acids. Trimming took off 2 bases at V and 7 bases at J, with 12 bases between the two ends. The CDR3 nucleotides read TGTGCCAGCAGCTTCACAGGGTCGGGTGGCTACACCTTC. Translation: CASSFTGSGGYTF.

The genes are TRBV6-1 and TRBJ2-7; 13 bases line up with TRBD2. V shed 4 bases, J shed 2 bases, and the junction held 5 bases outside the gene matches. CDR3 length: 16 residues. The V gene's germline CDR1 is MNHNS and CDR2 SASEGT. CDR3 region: CASSALAGGPAYEQYF. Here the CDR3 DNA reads TGTGCCAGCAGTGCACTAGCGGGAGGGCCGGCCTACGAGCAGTACTTC.